This T cell receptor beta chain was sequenced for a study of control samples from healthy donors and cancer patients. V was shortened by 7 bases and J by 0 bases, with 14 bases between the two germline ends. This CDR3 region has 15 residues. From germline, CDR1 is ENHRY and CDR2 SYGVKD. Using immunoSEQ multiplex PCR, the repertoire was profiled, and TCRdb retains in-frame clones only, with some absent. The table records 55,000 to 70,000 clones, around 87% of them present only once. Material: PBMCs. This clonotype originated in a man in his 60s with colorectal cancer. J is TRBJ2-3 and V is TRBV10-3; D tentatively fits TRBD1 or TRBD2 (5 bases each). CDR3 sequence reads: CAITRGEISTDTQYF. The CDR3 nucleotides are TGTGCCATCACCCGAGGGGAGATAAGCACAGATACGCAGTATTTT.